This TCR beta chain originates from a study of blood T cell repertoires in COVID-19. Study overall: Sites in the United States, Italy and Spain provided acute and convalescent COVID-19 samples.

Per the study methods: Reference gene primer amplification gave nucleated cell count estimates. Profiling relied on immunoSEQ multiplex PCR, and the TCRdb table lists in-frame clones only, not all of them. The V and J calls and the clone size are those of that table, but D and trimming were determined from the DNA. Here the sample spans over 25,000 clones, approximately 88% being singletons. This CDR3 has 16 residues. V was cut by 3 bases and J by 1 base, with 13 bases left in between. In germline, CDR1 is SEHNR, CDR2 FQNEAQ (reference sequence). This clone was detected only a few times. The clonotype originates from a man in his sixties or seventies with active COVID-19. The sequenced material came from peripheral blood. The chain recombines TRBV7-9 with TRBJ1-3, with D possibly matching TRBD1 (6 bases). The CDR3 DNA follows: TGTGCCAGCAGCTTCACGCAAACAGGGTCTGGAAACACCATATATTTT. Its protein is CASSFTQTGSGNTIYF.